These 16 T cell receptor beta chains were sequenced from one sample in a study of blood T cell repertoires in COVID-19. Profiling relied on immunoSEQ multiplex PCR, and the TCRdb table lists in-frame clones only, not all of them. The table lists tens of thousands of clones, 88% of them singletons. The sequenced material came from peripheral blood. The receptor set was obtained from a human donor in a cohort sampled during active COVID-19.

The gene calls are TRBV7-2 and TRBJ1-3, with 11 bases identical to TRBD1. With V trimmed by 3 bases and J by 3 bases, 7 bases remained unmatched. The CDR3 length is 17 residues. Germline CDR1 reads SGHTA; CDR2 reads FQGNSA. The CDR3 is CASSFWTGGRGGNTIYF. Written as DNA, the CDR3 is TGTGCCAGCAGCTTCTGGACAGGGGGCCGTGGTGGAAACACCATATATTTT.

The chain links TRBV9 to TRBJ2-7; D unclear. The V gene's germline CDR1 is SGDLS and CDR2 YYNGEE. Trimming left V 0 bases short and J 3 bases short, with 10 bases between. This CDR3 spans 14 amino acids. Here the CDR3 DNA reads TGTGCCAGCAGCGTAGGCGGCAGTTACTACGAGCAGTACTTC. It codes for CASSVGGSYYEQYF. The whole variable domain, filled in from reference TRBV9 and TRBJ2-7, reads DSGVTQTPKHLITATGQRVTLRCSPRSGDLSVYWYQQSLDQGLQFLIQYYNGEERAKGNILERFSAQQFPDLHSELNLSSLELGDSALYFCASSVGGSYYEQYFGPGTRLTVT.

This clone was seen more than once but under ten times. The genes are TRBV7-9 and TRBJ1-2, with TRBD1 identical over 11 bases. This CDR3 is 14 amino acids long. From germline, CDR1 is SEHNR and CDR2 FQNEAQ (reference sequence). V lost 5 bases to trimming and J lost 8 bases; unmatched junction nucleotides: 7. The CDR3 is CASSLGQGAEGYTF. CDR3 sequence (DNA): TGTGCCAGCAGCCTAGGACAGGGGGCTGAAGGCTACACCTTC.

This chain connects TRBV11-2 to TRBJ2-7, with D possibly being TRBD2 (6 bases). V was trimmed by 5 bases and J by 0 bases, leaving 11 bases between them. The CDR3 sequence is 14 residues long. Germline V gives CDR1 SGHAT, CDR2 FQNNGV. The CDR3 DNA reads TGTGCCAGCAGCCCGATCGGGGGCTCCTACGAGCAGTACTTC. It encodes CASSPIGGSYEQYF. Combining the CDR3 with reference TRBV11-2 and TRBJ2-7 gives the whole variable domain EAGVAQSPRYKIIEKRQSVAFWCNPISGHATLYWYQQILGQGPKLLIQFQNNGVVDDSQLPKDRFSAERLKGVDSTLKIQPAKLEDSAVYLCASSPIGGSYEQYFGPGTRLTVT.

Worth noting for this clone: A read error may account for a junction end that differs from germline. Within the sample, other DNA sequences also encode this same CDR3. The chain employs TRBV29-1 and TRBJ2-7, with a possible D match to TRBD2 (5 bases). The CDR3 covers 14 residues. Germline lookup yields CDR1 SQVTM and CDR2 ANQGSEA. DNA of the CDR3: TGCAGCGTTGAGGTGCGGGCTACCTCCTACGAGCAATACTTC. It codes for CSVEVRATSYEQYF.

Here the CDR3 reads CASSPPATGELFF. CDR3 in DNA: TGTGCCAGCTCACCACCGGCCACCGGGGAGCTGTTTTTT. V gene TRBV18 combines with J gene TRBJ2-2; D is unclear. Germline CDR1 and CDR2: KGHSH and LQKENI. The CDR3 sequence is 13 residues long. V was trimmed by 0 bases and J by 4 bases, leaving 3 bases between them. Full variable domain (missing parts from reference TRBV18 and TRBJ2-2): NAGVMQNPRHLVRRRGQEARLRCSPMKGHSHVYWYRQLPEEGLKFMVYLQKENIIDESGMPKERFSAEFPKEGPSILRIQQVVRGDSAAYFCASSPPATGELFFGEGSRLTVL.

J is TRBJ2-4 and V is TRBV18; D possibly corresponds to TRBD1 (5 bases). Germline V CDR1 and CDR2: KGHSH, LQKENI. The CDR3 runs to 14 residues. The V and J ends lost 3 bases and 2 bases respectively, with 8 bases between them. CDR3 nucleotides: TGTGCCAGCTCACCTGGACATACCAAAAACATTCAGTACTTC. The encoded protein is CASSPGHTKNIQYF.

The chain couples TRBV5-6 to TRBJ2-3; 10 nucleotides agree with TRBD1. This CDR3 is 12 amino acids long. V was pared by 9 bases and J by 8 bases, with 6 bases of the junction left unmatched. From germline, CDR1 is SGHDT and CDR2 YYEEEE. CDR3 nucleotide sequence: TGTGCCACCCACCGGGACAGGGGTACGCAGTATTTT. Amino acids: CATHRDRGTQYF.

This chain connects TRBV18 to TRBJ1-2; 10 bases are a match to TRBD1. Trimming removed 4 bases from V and 0 bases from J; junction bases left unmatched: 5. The CDR3 totals 16 residues. Germline values: CDR1 KGHSH, CDR2 LQKENI. For the CDR3, the DNA is TGTGCCAGCTCACAGGGACAGGGGCCGCCTAACTATGGCTACACCTTC. This gives the protein CASSQGQGPPNYGYTF.

This clone was observed a few times. V gene TRBV6-5 combines with J gene TRBJ2-7; 9 bases fit TRBD1. This CDR3 has 15 amino acids. CDR1 and CDR2 (germline): MNHEY, SVGAGI. Trimming took 4 bases from V and 3 from J; bases not matched to a gene: 7. For the CDR3, the DNA is TGTGCCAGCAGTTCAGGGGGGACAGGGAACTACGAGCAGTACTTC. Translating it yields CASSSGGTGNYEQYF.

The V call is TRBV6-5, the J call TRBJ2-7; tentatively, D is TRBD2 (5 bases). The V gene lost 2 bases and the J gene lost 8 bases, with 16 bases spanning the gap. The CDR3 sequence is 14 residues long. Germline lookup yields CDR1 MNHEY and CDR2 SVGAGI. CDR3 DNA: TGTGCCAGCAGTTACAATCCCCAACTAGTACAGCAGTACTTC. This codes for CASSYNPQLVQQYF.

The V gene is TRBV7-3, the J gene TRBJ1-6; 10 bases map to TRBD1. V lost 7 bases to trimming and J lost 1 base; unmatched junction nucleotides: 22. The CDR3 is 22 amino acids. The germline V gene has CDR1 SGHTA and CDR2 FQGTGA. DNA for the CDR3: TGTGCCAGCATCCCCCGTGGCGACAGGGGGCATCGCCTCCTTTCCTATAATTCACCCCTCCACTTT. Its translation is CASIPRGDRGHRLLSYNSPLHF.

This rearrangement joins TRBV6-5 to TRBJ2-3; D is possibly TRBD1 (6 bases). Germline-derived CDR1 and CDR2 are MNHEY and SVGAGI. The CDR3 contains 13 residues. The V and J ends lost 6 bases and 5 bases respectively, with 12 bases between them. The DNA for the CDR3 is TGTGCCAGCAGCGTACAGGGTTTAGATACGCAGTATTTT. Encoded protein: CASSVQGLDTQYF.

V and J are TRBV10-3 and TRBJ1-2, with unresolved D. The V gene lost 0 bases and the J gene lost 1 base, with 6 bases spanning the gap. This CDR3 contains 14 residues. Germline lookup yields CDR1 ENHRY and CDR2 SYGVKD. The CDR3 sequence is CAISESSSNYGYTF. The CDR3 region has the DNA TGTGCCATCAGTGAGTCCTCCAGTAACTATGGCTACACCTTC.

The chain employs TRBV7-9 and TRBJ2-5, with 8 positions matching TRBD1. Germline V gene data show CDR1 as SEHNR and CDR2 as FQNEAQ (reference sequence). The CDR3 extends over 16 amino acids. Losses at the gene ends were 5 bases for V and 2 bases for J; bases not matched to a gene: 10. DNA for the CDR3: TGTGCCAGCAGCCACTCCGGGACAGGCTTTCAAGAGACCCAGTACTTC. This gives the protein CASSHSGTGFQETQYF.

The V and J genes are TRBV7-9 and TRBJ1-5, with D possibly being TRBD1 (6 bases). Germline V lookup: CDR1 SEHNR, CDR2 FQNEAQ (reference sequence). Trimming took 4 bases from V and 2 from J, leaving 12 bases between them. This CDR3 is built from 15 residues. For the CDR3, the DNA is TGTGCCAGCAGCTCCGTCGGGGGGCGCAATCAGCCCCAGCATTTT. Amino acid sequence: CASSSVGGRNQPQHF.